The 3 T cell receptor beta chains reported below all come from one sample, sequenced in a study of T cell changes during pregnancy in multiple sclerosis. Method: immunoSEQ multiplex PCR; TCRdb's copy keeps in-frame clones and lacks some. The sample yields tens of thousands of clones, about 91% seen once. The sample consisted of CD4+ T cells from peripheral blood mononuclear cells, taken in the second trimester of pregnancy. The receptors here all came from a female donor with multiple sclerosis, enrolled in a pregnancy study.

The CDR3 reads CASSYRLLTIRETQYF. For the CDR3, the DNA is TGTGCCAGCAGCTACCGCCTACTGACAATACGAGAGACCCAGTACTTC. This chain links TRBV7-6 with TRBJ2-5, with unresolved D. CDR3 length equals 16 residues. Germline V gene data show CDR1 as SGHVS and CDR2 as FNYEAQ. V lost 4 bases, J lost 4 bases, and 19 bases lay in between.

The gene calls are TRBV2 and TRBJ2-5; TRBD2 agrees at 15 bases. The germline gives CDR1 SNHLY, CDR2 FYNNEI. The CDR3 spans 18 residues. Losses at the gene ends were 6 bases for V and 5 bases for J; bases not matched to a gene: 13. The CDR3 DNA is TGTGCCAGCAGACCCCCCGGACTAGCGGGGGGGCTGGAGGAGACCCAGTACTTC. Amino acid sequence: CASRPPGLAGGLEETQYF.

The genes are TRBV27 and TRBJ1-1, with 8 bases fitting TRBD1. Germline loops: CDR1 MNHEY, CDR2 SMNVEV (reference sequence). This CDR3 comprises 15 residues. V was pared by 3 bases and J by 4 bases, with 7 bases of the junction left unmatched. The CDR3 reads CASSLSGGRSTEAFF. The CDR3 DNA sequence: TGTGCCAGCAGTTTGTCAGGGGGCCGGAGCACTGAAGCTTTCTTT.